The rows below give T cell receptor beta chains drawn from one sample of a study of cytomegalovirus exposure and HLA in healthy donors. Profiling relied on immunoSEQ multiplex PCR, and the TCRdb table lists in-frame clones only, not all of them. The data contain 100,000 to 150,000 clones, around two thirds of them seen just once; the ten biggest clones take up approximately 4.3%. Sequencing was done on a sample of PBMCs. The origin of the receptors is a man aged 60 to 75 in good health and CMV-seropositive. Each CDR3 is given with its conserved first and last residue. The D gene is left open where the match is weak. Size is omitted from some rows. Given values are once, few, many or a class for expanded clones.

D	V	J	size	DNA	CDR3
TRBD1	TRBV6-5	TRBJ1-2	.	TGTGCCAGCAGTCCGACAGGGGGGTCTGAGGGCTACACCTTC	CASSPTGGSEGYTF
TRBD2	TRBV7-2	TRBJ2-3	.	TGTGCCAGCAGCCCGGGACTAGCGGGGGAGGTTGATACGCAGTATTTT	CASSPGLAGEVDTQYF
.	TRBV28	TRBJ2-7	.	TGTGCCAGCAGACCGGACAGCTCCTACGAGCAGTACTTC	CASRPDSSYEQYF
.	TRBV7-2	TRBJ2-1	few	TGTGCCAGCAGCTTAGACCCTACCATATACAATGAGCAGTTCTTC	CASSLDPTIYNEQFF
TRBD2	TRBV5-1	TRBJ2-7	.	TGCGCCAGCAGCGCCTCTGGCGGGGGCTCCTACGAGCAGTACTTC	CASSASGGGSYEQYF
.	TRBV11-2	TRBJ1-2	.	TGTGCCAGCAGCCGACAGGTACAGACCTATGGCTACACCTTC	CASSRQVQTYGYTF
.	TRBV6-6	TRBJ1-4	.	TGTGCCAGCAGTTACGGGCAGACCCATGAAAAACTGTTTTTT	CASSYGQTHEKLFF
TRBD1	TRBV7-3	TRBJ2-3	.	TGTGCCAGCAGCCCAGGGACAGGGCAAGATACGCAGTATTTT	CASSPGTGQDTQYF
.	TRBV21-1	TRBJ1-5	.	TGTGCCAGCAAACTCCAGGATTACGATCAGCCCCAGCATTTT	CASKLQDYDQPQHF
TRBD1	TRBV29-1	TRBJ2-6	.	TGCAGCGTCTGGACAGGGTTGAGCTCTGGGGCCAACGTCCTGACTTTC	CSVWTGLSSGANVLTF
TRBD1	TRBV6-5	TRBJ1-3	.	TGTGCCAGCAGTGGCACAGGGGAGGCTGGAAACACCATATATTTT	CASSGTGEAGNTIYF
.	TRBV7-8	TRBJ1-1	few	TGTGCCAGCAGCTTAAGGAGTACGACAGTGAACACTGAAGCTTTCTTT	CASSLRSTTVNTEAFF
TRBD1	TRBV5-1	TRBJ1-1	.	TGCGCCAGCAGCTTATCCTCACCGGGACAGGCCATGAACACTGAAGCTTTCTTT	CASSLSSPGQAMNTEAFF
.	TRBV9	TRBJ1-4	once	TGTGCCAGCAGCGTAGGATTTAGGGGAGAAAAACTGTTTTTT	CASSVGFRGEKLFF
TRBD1	TRBV28	TRBJ1-2	few	TGTGCCAGCACCCTCCCAACCGGGACAGGGAATGGCTACACCTTC	CASTLPTGTGNGYTF
.	TRBV6-5	TRBJ1-6	.	TGTGCCAGCATAGGGGCTTGGAACTCACCCCTCCACTTT	CASIGAWNSPLHF
.	TRBV4-2	TRBJ2-1	.	TGTGCCAGCAGCCCACAGGGTAGTTTCATGAATGAGCAGTTCTTC	CASSPQGSFMNEQFF
.	TRBV5-1	TRBJ2-7	.	TGCGCCAGCAGCTTACGCAAACCAGGGTGGGAGTACTTC	CASSLRKPGWEYF
TRBD1	TRBV23-1	TRBJ1-5	.	TGCGCCAACCACTTTACAGGGGAAGAAGGTCAGCCCCAGCATTTT	CANHFTGEEGQPQHF
TRBD1	TRBV29-1	TRBJ2-1	.	TGCAGCGTCCAGACAGGGGGCGAAAATGAGCAGTTCTTC	CSVQTGGENEQFF
.	TRBV7-3	TRBJ2-5	.	TGTGCCAGCAGGTTAGCGGTCGGGGAGACCCAGTACTTC	CASRLAVGETQYF
TRBD1	TRBV27	TRBJ1-1	.	TGTGCCAGCAGGTCCGGGACAGGGGGGCTGAACACTGAAGCTTTCTTT	CASRSGTGGLNTEAFF
TRBD1	TRBV10-3	TRBJ1-2	once	TGTGCCATCAGTGACGGACAGGCCTCACAGGGCTACACCTTC	CAISDGQASQGYTF
.	TRBV5-1	TRBJ1-2	.	TGCGCCAGCAGCTTTGCAGATAACTATGGCTACACCTTC	CASSFADNYGYTF
.	TRBV5-1	TRBJ2-6	.	TGCGCCAGCAGCTTGGGCGGAACTGGGGCCAACGTCCTGACTTTC	CASSLGGTGANVLTF
.	TRBV5-1	TRBJ1-2	few	TGCGCCAGCAGCTTGGAAGGGGCTCCTAACTATGGCTACACCTTC	CASSLEGAPNYGYTF
TRBD1	TRBV6-5	TRBJ1-3	.	TGTGCCAGCAGGGTAGGACAGGGTGGAAACACCATATATTTT	CASRVGQGGNTIYF
TRBD2	TRBV13	TRBJ2-6	.	TGTGCCAGCAGCTTAATCCCGGATAGCGGGGGGGCCGCTGGGGCCAACGTCCTGACTTTC	CASSLIPDSGGAAGANVLTF
.	TRBV5-6	TRBJ1-5	.	TGTGCCAGCAGCTTGGGGCAGGGTGTCCCCTCGGGTCAGCCCCAGCATTTT	CASSLGQGVPSGQPQHF
TRBD2	TRBV5-1	TRBJ2-7	.	TGCGCCAGCAGCTTGGCCTTAGGGTCTAGCGGAGCCTACGAGCAGTACTTC	CASSLALGSSGAYEQYF
.	TRBV10-3	TRBJ1-2	.	TGTGCCATCAAGATAGGGGGTAGCTATGGCTACACCTTC	CAIKIGGSYGYTF
.	TRBV5-4	TRBJ2-5	.	TGTGCCAGCAGCTTGAGGATGGAGGGGGAGACCCAGTACTTC	CASSLRMEGETQYF
.	TRBV28	TRBJ1-1	.	TGTGCCAGCATTCCCGGGGGGAATCTCTCCCCGAACACTGAAGCTTTCTTT	CASIPGGNLSPNTEAFF
TRBD2	TRBV5-1	TRBJ2-3	few	TGCGCCAGCAGCGACGGGAGCGGGGGACGAACAGATACGCAGTATTTT	CASSDGSGGRTDTQYF
.	TRBV2	TRBJ1-2	once	TGTGCCAGCAGTGTACAGGGCGAGGGCGGCTACACCTTC	CASSVQGEGGYTF
TRBD1	TRBV4-1	TRBJ2-7	few	TGCGCCAGCAGCTCCCTGACCCGGGACAGAAACGAGCAGTACTTC	CASSSLTRDRNEQYF
TRBD1	TRBV9	TRBJ1-6	.	TGTGCCAGCAGCTCCGGGGACAGCTATAATTCACCCCTCCACTTT	CASSSGDSYNSPLHF
TRBD2	TRBV9	TRBJ2-3	.	TGTGCCAGCAGCGCCCCCCGCAGCGGGGGGGCTTTACCGCCTAGCACAGATACGCAGTATTTT	CASSAPRSGGALPPSTDTQYF
TRBD1	TRBV10-1	TRBJ2-2	.	TGCGCCAGCAGTGCGACAGGGGCTAACACCGGGGAGCTGTTTTTT	CASSATGANTGELFF
.	TRBV25-1	TRBJ2-1	.	TGTGCCAGCAGTGGCTCCGGGAGACGGCCCCAAACCTACAACGAGCAGTTCTTC	CASSGSGRRPQTYNEQFF
.	TRBV28	TRBJ1-3	.	TGTGCCAGCAGTTCCCTAGCGAAGAGCTCTGGAAACACCATATATTTT	CASSSLAKSSGNTIYF
.	TRBV18	TRBJ1-6	.	TGTGCCAGCTCAGCGCAGGATAATAATTCACCCCTCCACTTT	CASSAQDNNSPLHF
TRBD1	TRBV29-1	TRBJ1-5	.	TGCAGCGCCTCGACCGGACAGGGCAATCAGCCCCAGCATTTT	CSASTGQGNQPQHF